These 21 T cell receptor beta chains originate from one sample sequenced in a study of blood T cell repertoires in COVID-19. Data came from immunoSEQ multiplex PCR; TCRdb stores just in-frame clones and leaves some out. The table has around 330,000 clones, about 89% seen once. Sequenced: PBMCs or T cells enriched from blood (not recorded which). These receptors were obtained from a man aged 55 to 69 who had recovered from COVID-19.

CDR3 loop: CASRMDSLLTDTQYF. For the CDR3, the DNA is TGTGCCAGTAGGATGGACAGTCTGCTCACAGATACGCAGTATTTT. The genes are TRBV19 and TRBJ2-3, with D perhaps TRBD1 (6 bases). The CDR3 has 15 residues. CDR1 is LNHDA, CDR2 SQIVND, per germline (reference sequence). V was cut by 6 bases and J by 2 bases, with 15 bases left in between.

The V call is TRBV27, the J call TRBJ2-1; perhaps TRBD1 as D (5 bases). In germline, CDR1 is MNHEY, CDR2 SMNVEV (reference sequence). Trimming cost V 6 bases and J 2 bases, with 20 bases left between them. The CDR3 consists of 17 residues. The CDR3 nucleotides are TGTGCCAGCAGCCCTCGGCAGGGTTCTTGGCCCTACAATGAGCAGTTCTTC. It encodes CASSPRQGSWPYNEQFF.

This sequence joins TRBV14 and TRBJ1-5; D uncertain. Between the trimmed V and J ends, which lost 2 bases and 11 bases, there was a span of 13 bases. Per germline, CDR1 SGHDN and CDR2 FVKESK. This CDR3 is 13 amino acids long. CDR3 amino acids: CASSQTRGSTQHF. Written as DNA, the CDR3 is TGTGCCAGCAGCCAAACGCGCGGGTCGACCCAGCATTTT.

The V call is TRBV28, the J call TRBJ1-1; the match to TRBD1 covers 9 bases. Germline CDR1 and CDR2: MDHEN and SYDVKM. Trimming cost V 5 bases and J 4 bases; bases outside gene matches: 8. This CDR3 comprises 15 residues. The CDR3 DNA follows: TGTGCCAGCAGTCCAGGGACAGGGAGGACCACTGAAGCTTTCTTT. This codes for CASSPGTGRTTEAFF.

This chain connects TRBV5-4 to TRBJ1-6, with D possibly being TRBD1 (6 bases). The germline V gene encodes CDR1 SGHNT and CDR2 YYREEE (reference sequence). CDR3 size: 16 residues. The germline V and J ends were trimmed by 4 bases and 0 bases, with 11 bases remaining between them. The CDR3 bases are TGTGCCAGCAGCACAGGGTCGAGCTCCTATAATTCACCCCTCCACTTT. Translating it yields CASSTGSSSYNSPLHF. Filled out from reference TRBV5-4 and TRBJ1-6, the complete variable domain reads ETGVTQSPTHLIKTRGQQVTLRCSSQSGHNTVSWYQQALGQGPQFIFQYYREEENGRGNFPPRFSGLQFPNYSSELNVNALELDDSALYLCASSTGSSSYNSPLHFGNGTRLTVT.

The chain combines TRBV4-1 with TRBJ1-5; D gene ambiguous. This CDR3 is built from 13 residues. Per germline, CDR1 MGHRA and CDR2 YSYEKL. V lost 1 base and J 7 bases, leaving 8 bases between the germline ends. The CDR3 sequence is CASSQVTGQPQHF. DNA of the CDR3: TGCGCCAGCAGCCAAGTGACTGGGCAGCCCCAGCATTTT.

This chain's CDR3 is CASSFGERANQPQHF. In nucleotides, the CDR3 is TGTGCCAGCAGCTTCGGGGAAAGGGCCAATCAGCCCCAGCATTTT. The gene calls are TRBV7-2 and TRBJ1-5; no firm D call. The CDR3 sequence is 15 residues long. Germline-derived CDR1 and CDR2 are SGHTA and FQGNSA. V lost 3 bases and J 3 bases, leaving 12 bases between the germline ends.

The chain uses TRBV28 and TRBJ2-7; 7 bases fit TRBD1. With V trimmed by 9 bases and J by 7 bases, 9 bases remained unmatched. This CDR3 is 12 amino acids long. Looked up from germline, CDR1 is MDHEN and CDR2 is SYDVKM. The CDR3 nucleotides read TGTGCCAGTAGTACAGGGGTTGGGGAGCAGTACTTC. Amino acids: CASSTGVGEQYF.

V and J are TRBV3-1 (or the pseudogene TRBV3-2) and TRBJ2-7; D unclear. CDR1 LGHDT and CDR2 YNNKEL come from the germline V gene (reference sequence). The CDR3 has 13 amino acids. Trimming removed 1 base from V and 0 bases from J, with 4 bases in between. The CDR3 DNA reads TGTGCCAGCAGCCAAGGTCACTCCTACGAGCAGTACTTC. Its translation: CASSQGHSYEQYF.

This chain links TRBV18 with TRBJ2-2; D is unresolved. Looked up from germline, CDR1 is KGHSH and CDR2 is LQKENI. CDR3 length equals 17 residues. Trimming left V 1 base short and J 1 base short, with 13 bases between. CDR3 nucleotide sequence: TGTGCCAGCTCACCACTATCAATTTCCAGGAACACCGGGGAGCTGTTTTTT. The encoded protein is CASSPLSISRNTGELFF.

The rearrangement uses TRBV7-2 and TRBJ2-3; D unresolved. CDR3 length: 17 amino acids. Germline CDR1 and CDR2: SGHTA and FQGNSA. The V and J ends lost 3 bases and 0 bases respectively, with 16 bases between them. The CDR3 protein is CASSLMQVDISTDTQYF. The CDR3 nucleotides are TGTGCCAGCAGCTTGATGCAGGTCGACATTAGCACAGATACGCAGTATTTT.

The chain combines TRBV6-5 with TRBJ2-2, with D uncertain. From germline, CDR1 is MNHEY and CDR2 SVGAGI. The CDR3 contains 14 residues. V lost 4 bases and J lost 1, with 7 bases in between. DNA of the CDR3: TGTGCCAGCAGTTCGACAATGAACACCGGGGAGCTGTTTTTT. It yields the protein CASSSTMNTGELFF.

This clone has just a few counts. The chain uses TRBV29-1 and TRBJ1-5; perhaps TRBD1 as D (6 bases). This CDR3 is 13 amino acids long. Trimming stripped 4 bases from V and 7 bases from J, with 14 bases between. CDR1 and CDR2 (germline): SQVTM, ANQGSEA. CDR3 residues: CSVGAGVGQPQHF. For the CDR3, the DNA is TGCAGCGTTGGCGCAGGGGTCGGGCAGCCCCAGCATTTT.

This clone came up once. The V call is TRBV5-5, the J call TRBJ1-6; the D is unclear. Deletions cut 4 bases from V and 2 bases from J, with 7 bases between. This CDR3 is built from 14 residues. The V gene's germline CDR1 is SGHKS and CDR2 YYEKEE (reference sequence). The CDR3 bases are TGTGCCAGCAGCGGAACAGCCTATAATTCACCCCTCCACTTT. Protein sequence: CASSGTAYNSPLHF.

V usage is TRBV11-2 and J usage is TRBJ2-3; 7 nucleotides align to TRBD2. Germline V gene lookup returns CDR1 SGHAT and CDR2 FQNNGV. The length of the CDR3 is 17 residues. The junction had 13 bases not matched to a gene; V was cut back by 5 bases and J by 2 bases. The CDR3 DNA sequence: TGTGCCAGCAGCCTCTCCCTGACTAGCCACAACACAGATACGCAGTATTTT. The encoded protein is CASSLSLTSHNTDTQYF.

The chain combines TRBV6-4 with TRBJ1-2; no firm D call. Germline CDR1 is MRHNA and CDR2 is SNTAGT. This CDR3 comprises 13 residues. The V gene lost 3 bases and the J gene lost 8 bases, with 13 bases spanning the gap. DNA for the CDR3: TGTGCCAGCAGTGAGGGTGGCGACTCCGGCTACACCTTC. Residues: CASSEGGDSGYTF.

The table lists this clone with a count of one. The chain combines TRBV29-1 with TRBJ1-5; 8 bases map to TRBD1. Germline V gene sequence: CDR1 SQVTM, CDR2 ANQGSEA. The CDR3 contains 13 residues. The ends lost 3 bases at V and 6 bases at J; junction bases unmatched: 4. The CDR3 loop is CSVDRGQGQPQHF. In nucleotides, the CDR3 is TGCAGCGTTGACAGGGGGCAAGGTCAGCCCCAGCATTTT. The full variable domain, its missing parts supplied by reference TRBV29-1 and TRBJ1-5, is SAVISQKPSRDICQRGTSLTIQCQVDSQVTMMFWYRQQPGQSLTLIATANQGSEATYESGFVIDKFPISRPNLTFSTLTVSNMSPEDSSIYLCSVDRGQGQPQHFGDGTRLSIL.

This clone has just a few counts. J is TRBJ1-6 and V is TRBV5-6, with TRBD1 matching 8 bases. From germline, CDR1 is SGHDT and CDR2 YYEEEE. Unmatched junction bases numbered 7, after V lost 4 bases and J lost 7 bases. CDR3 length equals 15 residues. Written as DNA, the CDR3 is TGTGCCAGCAGCCTCGTGGACAGGGAGAATTCACCCCTCCACTTT. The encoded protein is CASSLVDRENSPLHF.

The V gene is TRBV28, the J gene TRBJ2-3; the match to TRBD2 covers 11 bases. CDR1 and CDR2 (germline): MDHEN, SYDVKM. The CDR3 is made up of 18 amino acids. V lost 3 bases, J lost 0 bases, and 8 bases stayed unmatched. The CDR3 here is CASSFLAGGQASTDTQYF. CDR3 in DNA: TGTGCCAGCAGTTTCCTAGCGGGAGGTCAGGCTAGCACAGATACGCAGTATTTT.

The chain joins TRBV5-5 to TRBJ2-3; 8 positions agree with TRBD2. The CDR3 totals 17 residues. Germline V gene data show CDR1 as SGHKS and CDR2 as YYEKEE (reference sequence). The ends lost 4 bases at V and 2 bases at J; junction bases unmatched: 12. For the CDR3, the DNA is TGTGCCAGCAGCCAGCAGGGGCTAGCGGGCGCCACAGATACGCAGTATTTT. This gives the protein CASSQQGLAGATDTQYF.

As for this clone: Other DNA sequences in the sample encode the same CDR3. CDR3 in DNA: TGTGCCAGCAGTTTCCTAGACAGGGGAACTGAAGCTTTCTTT. Residues: CASSFLDRGTEAFF. The gene calls are TRBV28 and TRBJ1-1, with 8 bases fitting TRBD1. J lost 5 bases, V lost 3 bases, and 5 bases had no gene match. Germline V gene sequence: CDR1 MDHEN, CDR2 SYDVKM. The CDR3 spans 14 residues.